The source of this T cell receptor beta chain is a study of identical twins. It was template switching that added a universal primer site, and there were unique molecular identifiers on the cDNA. TCRdb called the 5' RACE reads again in MiXCR, with one record for every CDR3 protein. The sample consists of about 190,000 distinct CDR3 sequences, 15% of them appearing once. There are many counts of this clonotype. Its antigen is not identified. General observations from the study: Not following the same donors, the study drew its conclusions from cross-sectional statistical analysis.

The CDR3 sequence is 13 residues long. Trimming took off 8 bases at V and 7 bases at J, with 15 bases between the two ends. The sample was also linked to a second study, of T cells expressing NK-cell markers. That publication notes: Seropositivity for HCMV was found in seven of the eight sequenced donors, with one seronegative. The study found dominant NKG2C+ clonotypes at about 1.0-7.0% of CD8+ T cells in about six donors.

This chain connects TRBV12-3 or TRBV12-4 to TRBJ2-1; perhaps D is TRBD1 or TRBD2 (5 bases each). This receptor was taken from a woman younger than 35 in good health. Input material: CD8+ T cells sorted from blood. DNA of the CDR3: TGTGCCAGCGGGAGTGTGGGGCCAAATGAGCAGTTCTTC. Translated: CASGSVGPNEQFF.